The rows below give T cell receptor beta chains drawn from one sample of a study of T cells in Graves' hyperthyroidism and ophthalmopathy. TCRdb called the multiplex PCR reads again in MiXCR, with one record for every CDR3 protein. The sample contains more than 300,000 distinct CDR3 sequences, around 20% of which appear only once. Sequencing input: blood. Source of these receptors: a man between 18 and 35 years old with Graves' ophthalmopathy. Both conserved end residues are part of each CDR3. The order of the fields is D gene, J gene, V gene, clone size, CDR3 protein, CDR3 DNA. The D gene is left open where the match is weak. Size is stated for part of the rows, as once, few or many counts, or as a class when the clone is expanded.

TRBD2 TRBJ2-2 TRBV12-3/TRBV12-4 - CASSFTGGGGELFF TGTGCCAGCAGTTTCACCGGGGGGGGCGGGGAGCTGTTTTTT
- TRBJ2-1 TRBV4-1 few CASSQGDQRNEQFF TGCGCCAGCAGCCAAGGTGACCAGCGAAATGAGCAGTTCTTC
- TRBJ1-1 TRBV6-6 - CASSYGGGPSEAFF TGTGCCAGCAGTTACGGGGGGGGGCCAAGTGAAGCTTTCTTT
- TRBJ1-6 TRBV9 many CASSVTDSNNSPLHF TGTGCCAGCAGCGTTACGGACAGTAACAATTCACCCCTCCACTTT
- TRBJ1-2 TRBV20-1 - CSARVTGYDYGYTF TGCAGTGCTAGAGTCACAGGATATGACTATGGCTACACCTTC
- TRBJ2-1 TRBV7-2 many CASSLVQAGWREQFF TGTGCCAGCAGCTTAGTTCAGGCTGGGTGGCGTGAGCAGTTCTTC
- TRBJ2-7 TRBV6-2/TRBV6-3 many CASRIPRAGEGHEQYF TGTGCCAGCAGAATCCCTAGGGCAGGGGAAGGACACGAGCAGTACTTC
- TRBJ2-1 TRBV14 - CASSPSNIIYNEQFF TGTGCCAGCAGTCCCTCAAATATTATCTACAATGAGCAGTTCTTC
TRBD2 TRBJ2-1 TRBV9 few CASTRGGEAPGHEQFF TGTGCCAGCACGCGCGGGGGGGAGGCCCCTGGCCATGAGCAGTTCTTC
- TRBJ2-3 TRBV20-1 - CSAGGIGTDTQYF TGCAGTGCTGGAGGTATCGGCACAGATACGCAGTATTTT
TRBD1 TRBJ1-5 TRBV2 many CASSGTGSGEPQHF TGTGCCAGTTCCGGGACAGGGAGCGGTGAGCCCCAGCATTTT
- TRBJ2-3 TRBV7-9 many CASSLDYDTQYF TGTGCCAGCAGCTTAGATTATGATACGCAGTATTTT
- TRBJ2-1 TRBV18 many CASSPRGEGDEQFF TGTGCCAGCTCACCACGAGGGGAAGGGGATGAGCAGTTCTTC
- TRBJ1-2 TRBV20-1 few CSASEQTGARGGYTF TGCAGTGCCTCGGAACAAACGGGGGCCAGGGGAGGCTACACCTTC
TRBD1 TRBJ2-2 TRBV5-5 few CASSPGQAAGELFF TGTGCCAGCAGCCCGGGACAGGCCGCCGGGGAGCTGTTTTTT
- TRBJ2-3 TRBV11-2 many CASSYPGGHTDTQYF TGTGCCAGCAGCTACCCGGGGGGCCACACAGATACGCAGTATTTT
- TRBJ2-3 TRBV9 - CASSAPPLDTQYF TGTGCCAGCAGCGCTCCCCCACTCGATACGCAGTATTTT
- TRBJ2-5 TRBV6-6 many CASSYGAGWETQYF TGTGCCAGCAGTTACGGTGCTGGTTGGGAGACCCAGTACTTC
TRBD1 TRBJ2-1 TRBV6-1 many CATGTVSYNEQFF TGTGCCACCGGGACAGTCTCTTACAATGAGCAGTTCTTC
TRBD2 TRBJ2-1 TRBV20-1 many CSASPGGGGVLEQFF TGCAGTGCTAGTCCTGGGGGGGGAGGAGTGCTTGAGCAGTTCTTC
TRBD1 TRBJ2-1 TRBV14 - CASSRQGGVNEQFF TGTGCCAGCAGCCGACAGGGGGGGGTCAATGAGCAGTTCTTC
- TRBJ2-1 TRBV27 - CASSSTPRGREQFF TGTGCCAGCAGTTCCACCCCCCGGGGGCGGGAGCAATTCTTC
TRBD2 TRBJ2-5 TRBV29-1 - CSAVGTTATQYF TGCAGCGCCGTGGGGACTACCGCGACCCAGTACTTC
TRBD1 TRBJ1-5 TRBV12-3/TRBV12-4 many CASTDTGGGNQPQHF TGTGCCAGCACCGACACAGGGGGCGGCAATCAGCCCCAGCATTTT
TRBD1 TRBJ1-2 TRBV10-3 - CAISTYVGTDYGYTF TGTGCCATCAGTACTTATGTTGGGACAGATTATGGCTACACCTTC
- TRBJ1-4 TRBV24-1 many CATSDLQEGHEKLFF TGTGCCACCAGTGATTTGCAGGAGGGGCATGAAAAACTGTTTTTT
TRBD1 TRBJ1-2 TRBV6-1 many CASSYEGTVYGYTF TGTGCCAGCAGTTACGAAGGGACAGTCTATGGCTACACCTTC
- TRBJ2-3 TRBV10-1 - CASSGRISTDTQYF TGCGCCAGCAGTGGTAGGATAAGCACAGATACGCAGTATTTT
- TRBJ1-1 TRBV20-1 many CSAPSPGSWTEAFF TGCAGTGCTCCCAGCCCGGGGTCGTGGACTGAAGCTTTCTTT
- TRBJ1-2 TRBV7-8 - CASSLRRETYYGYTF TGTGCCAGCAGTCTTCGGCGAGAGACCTACTATGGCTACACCTTC
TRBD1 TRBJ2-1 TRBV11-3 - CASSLTDRGIKRLNEQFF TGTGCCAGCAGCTTAACGGACAGGGGCATTAAAAGATTAAATGAGCAGTTCTTC
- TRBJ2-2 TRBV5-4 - CASSPGTDANTGELFF TGTGCCAGCAGCCCCGGGACGGACGCGAACACCGGGGAGCTGTTTTTT
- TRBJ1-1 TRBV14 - CASSQMGDTEAFF TGTGCCAGCAGCCAAATGGGTGACACTGAAGCTTTCTTT
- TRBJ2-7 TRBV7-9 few CASSFGLAFEQYF TGTGCCAGCAGCTTCGGCCTAGCGTTCGAGCAGTACTTC
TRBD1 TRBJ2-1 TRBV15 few CATSIGTGSSYNEQFF TGTGCCACCAGCATAGGGACAGGGTCCTCCTACAATGAGCAGTTCTTC
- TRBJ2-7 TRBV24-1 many CATSDSTETPYEQYF TGTGCCACCAGTGATAGCACCGAGACACCCTACGAGCAGTACTTC
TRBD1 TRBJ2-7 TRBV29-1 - CSATGTGNYEQYF TGCAGCGCTACCGGGACAGGGAATTACGAGCAGTACTTC
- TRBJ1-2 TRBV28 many CASTVGGLYGYTF TGTGCCAGCACCGTCGGAGGACTCTATGGCTACACCTTC
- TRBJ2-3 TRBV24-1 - CATSERGSRDTQYF TGTGCCACCAGTGAAAGGGGTAGCAGGGATACGCAGTATTTT